Listed below are T cell receptor beta chains from one sample, sequenced in a study of blood T cells in healthy people across ages. In TCRdb, the 5' RACE reads were re-called with MiXCR into one record per CDR3 protein. The table includes about 580,000 distinct CDR3 sequences, around half detected once. Sequencing was performed on blood. Receptors originate from a man aged 80 or over in good health. Each CDR3 is given with its conserved first and last residue. A D gene is named only where the DNA matches it firmly. The size entry is marked missing in some rows and otherwise reads once, few, many or a size class.

>.|TRBJ2-7|.|TRBV12-3/TRBV12-4
CASSFGGLNYEQYF
TGTGCCAGCAGTTTTGGAGGGTTAAACTACGAGCAGTACTTC
>.|TRBJ1-2|TRBD1|TRBV4-1
CASSIAGGQGGYGYTF
TGCGCCAGCAGCATCGCCGGGGGACAGGGTGGCTATGGCTACACCTTC
>once|TRBJ1-4|TRBD1|TRBV2
CASGARGPANEKLFF
TGTGCCAGCGGTGCGAGGGGGCCCGCTAATGAAAAACTGTTTTTT
>few|TRBJ2-7|.|TRBV7-9
CASSQTGTPASEQYF
TGTGCCAGCAGCCAAACCGGGACACCGGCCTCCGAGCAGTACTTC
>.|TRBJ2-5|TRBD1|TRBV7-2
CASSRGTGWEETQYF
TGTGCCAGCAGCAGAGGGACAGGTTGGGAAGAGACCCAGTACTTC
>few|TRBJ2-1|.|TRBV15
CATSTRTGEQFF
TGTGCCACCAGCACAAGGACGGGTGAGCAGTTCTTC
>.|TRBJ1-2|TRBD1|TRBV10-1
CASSDTGDYGYTF
TGCGCCAGCAGTGATACAGGGGACTATGGCTACACCTTC
>.|TRBJ2-3|.|TRBV5-5
CASSVGQRTDTRYF
TGTGCCAGCAGCGTGGGTCAGCGCACAGATACGCGGTATTTT
>.|TRBJ2-1|.|TRBV29-1
CSVAGGRVSYNEQFF
TGCAGCGTCGCCGGGGGCAGGGTATCCTACAATGAGCAGTTCTTC
>many|TRBJ2-1|TRBD2|TRBV29-1
CSVVVRASGRDEQFF
TGCAGCGTTGTAGTCCGGGCTAGCGGGAGAGACGAGCAGTTCTTC
>.|TRBJ2-1|.|TRBV21-1
CASSKDRSVRRNEQFF
TGTGCCAGCAGCAAGGATCGATCCGTTAGGAGGAATGAGCAGTTCTTC
>.|TRBJ1-1|TRBD1|TRBV29-1
CSVGATGGWDTEAFF
TGCAGCGTTGGCGCTACAGGGGGCTGGGACACTGAAGCTTTCTTT
>.|TRBJ2-4|TRBD1|TRBV6-5
CASRITGTGRNTQYF
TGTGCCAGCAGGATTACCGGGACAGGGAGAAACACTCAGTACTTC
>.|TRBJ2-7|TRBD2|TRBV7-2
CASSSRTSGSLYEQYF
TGTGCCAGCAGCTCAAGGACTAGCGGGAGTCTCTACGAGCAGTACTTC
>.|TRBJ1-2|.|TRBV7-2
CASSPDPGGGYTF
TGTGCCAGCAGCCCTGACCCCGGAGGTGGCTACACCTTC
>.|TRBJ2-2|.|TRBV7-2
CASSLVLSGELFF
TGTGCCAGCAGCTTAGTGCTTTCCGGGGAGCTGTTTTTT
>.|TRBJ2-2|.|TRBV7-8
CATDPRLNTGELFF
TGTGCCACCGACCCGAGGCTAAACACCGGGGAGCTGTTTTTT
>few|TRBJ2-3|TRBD1|TRBV7-2
CASSPWTGLTDTQYF
TGTGCCAGCAGCCCCTGGACAGGGTTGACAGATACGCAGTATTTT
>many|TRBJ2-1|.|TRBV6-5
CASSYFSTHRINNEQFF
TGTGCCAGCAGTTACTTTTCCACCCACAGAATTAACAATGAGCAGTTCTTC
>many|TRBJ2-7|.|TRBV6-6
CASNGGIPPYEQYF
TGTGCCAGCAATGGGGGGATTCCCCCCTACGAGCAGTACTTC
>.|TRBJ2-5|.|TRBV20-1
CSARGRSQETQYF
TGCAGTGCTAGAGGGCGGAGTCAAGAGACCCAGTACTTC
>.|TRBJ1-5|TRBD1|TRBV7-2
CASSPGQNNQPQHF
TGTGCCAGCAGCCCGGGACAGAACAATCAGCCCCAGCATTTT
>.|TRBJ1-5|.|TRBV12-3/TRBV12-4
CASSIWAGGQHF
TGTGCCAGCAGCATTTGGGCGGGTGGGCAGCATTTT
>.|TRBJ2-7|.|TRBV20-1
CSARGHSYEQYF
TGCAGTGCCCGGGGGCACTCCTACGAGCAGTACTTC
>.|TRBJ2-7|TRBD2|TRBV4-2
CASSQGGGAYEQYF
TGTGCCAGCAGCCAAGGCGGGGGGGCCTACGAGCAGTACTTC
>.|TRBJ2-7|.|TRBV7-2
CASSPQGARPWAQYF
TGTGCCAGCAGCCCCCAGGGTGCCCGTCCTTGGGCGCAGTACTTC
>many|TRBJ2-5|.|TRBV28
CASRNTGPGAQYF
TGTGCCAGCAGGAACACTGGCCCGGGGGCCCAGTACTTC
>.|TRBJ2-7|TRBD2|TRBV7-2
CASSLGAAGDREQYF
TGTGCCAGCAGCTTGGGGGCAGCGGGAGATCGCGAGCAGTACTTC
>few|TRBJ2-3|.|TRBV3-1
CASSQEHRFGTDTQYF
TGTGCCAGCAGCCAAGAACACAGGTTTGGCACAGATACGCAGTATTTT
>few|TRBJ2-7|TRBD2|TRBV11-2
CASSHIRLLAGGPPYEQYF
TGTGCCAGCAGCCACATCCGCTTACTAGCGGGAGGGCCACCCTACGAGCAGTACTTC
>few|TRBJ1-5|TRBD1|TRBV18
CASSQDRARNQPQHF
TGTGCCAGCTCTCAAGACAGGGCGCGCAATCAGCCCCAGCATTTT
>once|TRBJ2-1|TRBD1|TRBV20-1
CSARGHTGGESSYNEQFF
TGCAGTGCTAGAGGTCATACAGGGGGCGAGAGCTCCTACAATGAGCAGTTCTTC
>few|TRBJ2-5|.|TRBV9
CASSPRGTLQETQYF
TGTGCCAGCAGCCCGCGTGGGACTCTTCAAGAGACCCAGTACTTC
>few|TRBJ2-1|TRBD2|TRBV10-3
CAISWMTGGSSYNEQFF
TGTGCCATCAGCTGGATGACGGGGGGAAGCTCCTACAATGAGCAGTTCTTC
>.|TRBJ2-3|.|TRBV12-3/TRBV12-4
CASSFNRGGGTQYF
TGTGCCAGCAGTTTTAACCGAGGGGGGGGTACGCAGTATTTT
>.|TRBJ2-7|TRBD2|TRBV4-2
CASSQETSGRRCEQYF
TGTGCCAGCAGCCAAGAGACTAGCGGGAGAAGGTGCGAGCAGTACTTC